This passage covers 26 T cell receptor beta chains from one sample sequenced in a study of T cells in Graves' hyperthyroidism and ophthalmopathy. TCR beta CDR3 regions were amplified from RNA transcripts. The primer set for the first-round RT-PCR of the TCR CDR3 was HTBI. TCRdb used MiXCR to reprocess the multiplex PCR reads, holding one entry per CDR3 protein. Of some 570,000 distinct CDR3 sequences in the sample, more than 15% are singletons; the top ten hold 15% to 20%. The specimen was blood. The receptors come from a woman aged 18 to 35 with Graves' ophthalmopathy.

This clonotype was picked up many times. The chain links TRBV28 to TRBJ1-2; D is ambiguous. Trimming took 3 bases from V and 6 from J, leaving 11 bases between them. Germline V CDR1 and CDR2: MDHEN, SYDVKM. This CDR3 is built from 13 residues. CDR3 sequence: CASSFPGRNGYTF. Written as DNA, the CDR3 is TGTGCCAGCAGTTTCCCGGGCCGCAATGGCTACACCTTC.

This clonotype was seen a handful of times. This chain links TRBV6-1 with TRBJ1-2; 9 positions match TRBD1. V shed 8 bases, J shed 8 bases, and the junction held 9 bases outside the gene matches. This CDR3 comprises 13 residues. In germline, CDR1 is MNHNS, CDR2 SASEGT. Here the CDR3 DNA reads TGTGCCAGCCGGACGGGGACAGGGCGCGGCTACACCTTC. Its protein product is CASRTGTGRGYTF.

The V gene is TRBV11-2, the J gene TRBJ2-5; 11 bases align to TRBD2. V was pared by 10 bases and J by 5 bases, with 15 bases of the junction left unmatched. Germline CDR1 SGHAT, CDR2 FQNNGV. The CDR3 contains 16 residues. In DNA, the CDR3 is TGTGCCACGTCACGCTTACTAGCGGGAGTGCTGGAGACCCAGTACTTC. Protein product: CATSRLLAGVLETQYF.

This sequence joins TRBV9 and TRBJ2-1; D gene ambiguous. There are 17 residues in the CDR3. Germline V gene data show CDR1 as SGDLS and CDR2 as YYNGEE. V lost 0 bases and J 4 bases, leaving 17 bases between the germline ends. The CDR3 DNA follows: TGTGCCAGCAGCGTAGAGCCCCTGGCGAGGTTTTACAATGAGCAGTTCTTC. This sequence encodes CASSVEPLARFYNEQFF.

V is TRBV5-8 and J is TRBJ1-6, with 11 bases matching TRBD1. V gave up 4 bases and J gave up 10 bases; unmatched junction bases: 7. Germline lookup yields CDR1 SGHTS and CDR2 YDEGEE. CDR3 length: 15 residues. CDR3 sequence (DNA): TGTGCCAGCAGCGCCGGACAGGGGGCAGGGTCACCCCTCCACTTT. It codes for CASSAGQGAGSPLHF. Full variable domain (outside the CDR3, taken from reference TRBV5-8 and TRBJ1-6): EAGVTQSPTHLIKTRGQQATLRCSPISGHTSVYWYQQALGLGLQFLLWYDEGEERNRGNFPPRFSGRQFPNYSSELNVNALELEDSALYLCASSAGQGAGSPLHFGNGTRLTVT.

In its sample, this clonotype was seen many times. This chain uses TRBV12-3 or TRBV12-4 with TRBJ2-1, with D tentatively TRBD1 (6 bases). V dropped 7 bases and J dropped 3 bases, with 16 bases sitting between them. The CDR3 runs to 15 residues. The chain's CDR3 is CASNANRVNYNEQFF. CDR3 bases: TGTGCCAGCAACGCAAACAGGGTTAACTACAATGAGCAGTTCTTC.

This rearrangement joins TRBV5-6 to TRBJ1-6; perhaps TRBD1 as D (6 bases). The germline CDR1 and CDR2 sequences are SGHDT and YYEEEE. The length of the CDR3 is 16 residues. With 4 bases removed from V and 9 bases from J, the gap between germline ends came to 20 bases. CDR3 nucleotides: TGTGCCAGCAGCCTGCAGGACAGATCTTTTGGTTCACCCCTCCACTTT. Amino acids: CASSLQDRSFGSPLHF.

The chain couples TRBV7-9 to TRBJ1-2; no definite D call. Germline lookup yields CDR1 SEHNR and CDR2 FQNEAQ (reference sequence). The CDR3 has 15 amino acids. V was pared by 1 base and J by 0 bases, with 9 bases between. The CDR3 is CASSLEHSPNYGYTF. For the CDR3, the DNA is TGTGCCAGCAGCTTAGAGCACAGCCCTAACTATGGCTACACCTTC.

This clonotype was found many times. The chain recombines TRBV27 with TRBJ2-7; 10 bases are shared with TRBD1. This CDR3 has 16 residues. Per the germline V gene, CDR1 is MNHEY and CDR2 is SMNVEV (reference sequence). V gave up 5 bases and J gave up 1 base; unmatched junction bases: 8. The CDR3 region has the DNA TGTGCCAGCAGTCCTCTCGGACAGGGGGGATCCTACGAGCAGTACTTC. Translating gives CASSPLGQGGSYEQYF.

This clonotype showed up many times. The chain carries TRBV11-2 and TRBJ2-1, with 13 bases matching TRBD2. The CDR3 is made up of 15 amino acids. Per germline, CDR1 SGHAT and CDR2 FQNNGV. V lost 5 bases, J lost 8 bases, and 6 bases stayed unmatched. The CDR3 spells CASSSTSGRGDEQFF. The CDR3 coding sequence is TGTGCCAGCAGCAGCACTAGCGGGAGGGGGGATGAGCAGTTCTTC.

This clonotype was recorded only once. The V gene is TRBV9, the J gene TRBJ1-1; D is ambiguous. The germline V and J ends were trimmed by 3 bases and 0 bases, with 12 bases remaining between them. This CDR3 has 15 amino acids. Germline V lookup: CDR1 SGDLS, CDR2 YYNGEE. The CDR3 protein is CASSAGPGLNTEAFF. CDR3 DNA sequence: TGTGCCAGCAGCGCCGGGCCCGGGTTGAACACTGAAGCTTTCTTT.

This clonotype was seen only a few times. The rearrangement uses TRBV27 and TRBJ2-1; the D gene could be TRBD1 or TRBD2 (5 bases each). The V gene lost 4 bases and the J gene lost 9 bases, with 19 bases spanning the gap. The V gene's germline CDR1 is MNHEY and CDR2 SMNVEV (reference sequence). The length of the CDR3 is 15 residues. The CDR3 sequence is CASSSRAVRGGEQFF. The CDR3 DNA reads TGTGCCAGCAGTTCCAGGGCCGTCCGGGGCGGTGAGCAGTTCTTC.

CDR3 region: CASSHLGGQGSYEQYF. Here the CDR3 DNA reads TGTGCCAGCAGCCACTTAGGGGGACAGGGGTCCTACGAGCAGTACTTC. This sequence joins TRBV3-1 and TRBJ2-7, with 10 bases lining up with TRBD1. Germline V gene data show CDR1 as LGHDT and CDR2 as YNNKEL (reference sequence). V lost 3 bases, J lost 1 base, and 6 bases stayed unmatched. CDR3 length: 16 amino acids.

This clonotype was recorded at least ten times. The rearrangement links TRBV11-2 to TRBJ1-1; TRBD1 agrees at 9 bases. The CDR3 sequence is 14 residues long. CDR1 and CDR2 from the germline V gene are SGHAT and FQNNGV. Losses at the gene ends were 5 bases for V and 5 bases for J; bases not matched to a gene: 6. The CDR3 reads CASSEQGARTEAFF. The DNA for the CDR3 is TGTGCCAGCAGCGAACAGGGGGCGAGAACTGAAGCTTTCTTT.

This chain links TRBV5-1 with TRBJ2-7; weak D call: TRBD1 (6 bases). Germline loops: CDR1 SGHRS, CDR2 YFSETQ. The CDR3 extends over 14 amino acids. V was trimmed by 1 base and J by 0 bases, leaving 8 bases between them. CDR3 sequence: CASSLKGDSYEQYF. The CDR3 bases are TGCGCCAGCAGCTTGAAGGGGGACTCCTACGAGCAGTACTTC.

The chain uses TRBV20-1 and TRBJ2-1; D gene unclear. The CDR3 has 11 amino acids. V lost 5 bases to trimming and J lost 5 bases, with 7 bases between them. Per the germline V gene, CDR1 is DFQATT and CDR2 is SNEGSKA (reference sequence). The CDR3 nucleotides are TGCAGTGCTGGGAACCACAATGAGCAGTTCTTC. Residues: CSAGNHNEQFF.

This clonotype was recorded many times. The rearrangement uses TRBV5-1 and TRBJ1-1; 7 bases are shared with TRBD1. The trim removed 7 bases at V and 6 bases at J, leaving 12 bases unmatched. Germline lookup yields CDR1 SGHRS and CDR2 YFSETQ. This CDR3 has 14 residues. DNA for the CDR3: TGCGCCAGCGGCCGGGACAGTTCAGGGCCTGAAGCTTTCTTT. Protein sequence: CASGRDSSGPEAFF.

This chain's CDR3 is CASSLVYGGSPGEQYF. The CDR3 coding sequence is TGTGCCAGCAGCTTGGTCTACGGGGGTTCGCCGGGCGAGCAGTACTTC. V is TRBV5-5 and J is TRBJ2-7; D might be TRBD2 (6 bases). The V gene's germline CDR1 is SGHKS and CDR2 YYEKEE (reference sequence). CDR3 size: 16 residues. The ends were cut back, 0 bases at V and 6 bases at J, with 19 bases in the middle.

The table lists this clonotype with many counts. The rearrangement uses TRBV11-2 and TRBJ1-6; D is uncertain. The V end was cut by 1 base, the J end by 5 bases, with 3 bases between. The CDR3 covers 13 residues. Germline V gives CDR1 SGHAT, CDR2 FQNNGV. The CDR3 DNA is TGTGCCAGCAGCTTAGGTGATAATTCACCCCTCCACTTT. It codes for CASSLGDNSPLHF.

This clonotype came up many times. The CDR3 region is CASSLVSGGNTEAFF. CDR3 bases: TGCGCCAGCAGCTTGGTGTCGGGAGGGAACACTGAAGCTTTCTTT. The chain is built from TRBV5-1 and TRBJ1-1, with D unresolved. This CDR3 has 15 amino acids. The germline V and J ends were trimmed by 0 bases and 1 base, with 10 bases remaining between them. CDR1 SGHRS and CDR2 YFSETQ come from the germline V gene.

This clonotype was counted a few times. The chain joins TRBV19 to TRBJ1-1; D is ambiguous. The V and J ends lost 4 bases and 2 bases respectively, with 8 bases between them. The germline V gene encodes CDR1 LNHDA and CDR2 SQIVND (reference sequence). CDR3 length: 13 residues. CDR3 in amino acids: CASSTAGNTEAFF. Written as DNA, the CDR3 is TGTGCCAGTAGTACAGCAGGAAACACTGAAGCTTTCTTT.

The sample holds a few counts of this clonotype. V is TRBV7-3 and J is TRBJ2-2, with D tentatively TRBD2 (6 bases). This CDR3 comprises 15 residues. Germline-derived CDR1 and CDR2 are SGHTA and FQGTGA. The germline V and J ends were trimmed by 2 bases and 6 bases, with 13 bases remaining between them. CDR3 nucleotides: TGTGCCAGCAGCTTAGCGGGGCCTTACTCCGGGGAGCTGTTTTTT. Translated: CASSLAGPYSGELFF. Using reference TRBV7-3 and TRBJ2-2 for the parts outside the CDR3, the full variable domain is GAGVSQTPSNKVTEKGKYVELRCDPISGHTALYWYRQSLGQGPEFLIYFQGTGAADDSGLPNDRFFAVRPEGSVSTLKIQRTERGDSAVYLCASSLAGPYSGELFFGEGSRLTVL.

This clonotype was seen more than once but under ten times. This may arise from a read error, as a much more abundant clone is one base away. The chain carries TRBV20-1 and TRBJ1-1; weak D call: TRBD1 (5 bases). CDR1 DFQATT and CDR2 SNEGSKA come from the germline V gene (reference sequence). Trimming stripped 3 bases from V and 8 bases from J, with 16 bases between. The CDR3 is made up of 13 amino acids. CDR3 bases: TGCAGTGCTAGGGGCAGCAGGGCCCTGGAAGCTTTCTTT. Residues: CSARGSRALEAFF.

This clonotype occurred many times. This sequence joins TRBV28 and TRBJ2-5; D might be TRBD1 (6 bases). CDR1 is MDHEN, CDR2 SYDVKM, per germline. The CDR3 extends over 15 amino acids. V dropped 4 bases and J dropped 2 bases, with 14 bases sitting between them. CDR3 sequence: CASSSWTEDQETQYF. CDR3 nucleotides: TGTGCCAGCAGTTCCTGGACAGAGGATCAAGAGACCCAGTACTTC.

This clonotype was picked up a small number of times. Sequence at one end of the junction differs from germline and may be a read error. The chain carries TRBV3-1 and TRBJ1-2; tentative D call: TRBD1 (5 bases). The germline gives CDR1 LGHDT, CDR2 YNNKEL (reference sequence). This CDR3 has 13 residues. CDR3 protein: CASSPGGSGGHTF. The DNA for the CDR3 is TGTGCCAGCAGCCCCGGGGGGTCGGGTGGCCACACCTTC.

V gene TRBV7-4 combines with J gene TRBJ1-3; TRBD1 is a possible D gene (5 bases). V was clipped by 5 bases and J by 3 bases, with 26 bases between them. The CDR3 covers 19 residues. Germline V gene data show CDR1 as SGHVT and CDR2 as SQSDAQ. As DNA, the CDR3 is TGTGCCAGCAGCGAAGGGGTCTGGCAGGCGCCCTTCTTTGGAAACACCATATATTTT. This gives the protein CASSEGVWQAPFFGNTIYF.